Listed below are T cell receptor beta chains from one sample, sequenced in a study of OX40 agonist ivuxolimab in advanced cancers. The assay was immunoSEQ multiplex PCR, and TCRdb's table has in-frame clones only and misses some. This sample yields roughly 80,000 clones, of which around 86% are seen a single time; approximately 1.9% belongs to the top ten. Here the sequenced sample was CD4+ or CD8+ T cells sorted from blood, taken in a trial of the OX40 agonist ivuxolimab. Receptors originate from an adult with an advanced solid tumor such as melanoma, head and neck, liver or kidney cancer. The CDR3 runs from the conserved cysteine through the conserved F or W. A D gene is named only where the DNA matches it firmly. Part of the rows lack a size; the others show once, few, many or a class for expanded clones.

-,-,TRBJ1-6,TRBV5-1,CASSSREAMAPLHF,TGCGCCAGCAGCTCCAGGGAGGCTATGGCACCCCTCCACTTT
-,-,TRBJ2-3,TRBV14,CASSSGPDRGGTDTQYF,TGTGCCAGCAGCTCAGGGCCCGACCGTGGGGGCACAGATACGCAGTATTTT
-,-,TRBJ1-3,TRBV5-6,CASSRKRYEVPGNTIYF,TGTGCCAGCAGCCGAAAAAGATACGAGGTTCCTGGAAACACCATATATTTT
-,-,TRBJ1-4,TRBV19,CASSVVQGYSEKLFF,TGTGCCAGTAGTGTCGTACAGGGCTACTCAGAAAAACTGTTTTTT
once,TRBD1,TRBJ2-7,TRBV7-9,CASSLTSGQGNEQYF,TGTGCCAGCAGCTTAACTTCCGGACAGGGGAACGAGCAGTACTTC
once,TRBD2,TRBJ2-2,TRBV4-3,CASSRAGTRNFGGELFF,TGCGCCAGCAGCCGAGCCGGGACTAGAAATTTCGGCGGGGAGCTGTTTTTT
-,-,TRBJ2-7,TRBV28,CASSGSYEQYF,TGTGCCAGCAGCGGCTCCTACGAGCAGTACTTC
-,-,TRBJ2-5,TRBV15,CATSRSTGRINLRETQYF,TGTGCCACCAGCAGATCCACAGGGAGAATTAATCTGAGAGAGACCCAGTACTTC
once,TRBD1,TRBJ1-2,TRBV11-2,CASSLAGQSGGGYTF,TGTGCCAGCAGCTTAGCGGGACAGTCAGGAGGCGGCTACACCTTC
few,-,TRBJ1-6,TRBV28,CASSFWGRFQNSPLHF,TGTGCCAGCAGTTTTTGGGGAAGGTTTCAAAATTCACCCCTCCACTTT
-,TRBD2,TRBJ2-7,TRBV18,CASSRGASGRTSYEQYF,TGTGCCAGCTCACGCGGGGCTAGCGGGAGGACCAGCTACGAGCAGTACTTC
-,-,TRBJ2-5,TRBV4-2,CASSGEMADRFYF,TGTGCCAGCAGCGGGGAGATGGCTGACAGATTTTACTTC
-,-,TRBJ1-2,TRBV18,CASSTGEGSIYGYTF,TGTGCCAGCTCAACCGGGGAGGGGTCAATCTATGGCTACACCTTC
-,TRBD2,TRBJ2-1,TRBV9,CASSVGGLPYNEQFF,TGTGCCAGCAGCGTAGGGGGACTACCCTACAATGAGCAGTTCTTC
once,-,TRBJ2-1,TRBV15,CATTPRLAPGGGYNEQFF,TGTGCCACCACCCCCCGCCTAGCGCCCGGCGGAGGGTACAATGAGCAGTTCTTC
-,-,TRBJ1-1,TRBV2,CATGVYTEAFF,TGTGCCACGGGGGTATACACTGAAGCTTTCTTT
-,-,TRBJ1-6,TRBV5-6,CASSVVEASYNSPLHF,TGTGCCAGCAGCGTAGTTGAGGCGTCCTATAATTCACCCCTCCACTTT
once,-,TRBJ1-2,TRBV6-5,CASQTPGRLREGYTF,TGTGCCAGCCAAACCCCGGGACGACTCCGGGAAGGCTACACCTTC
-,-,TRBJ2-5,TRBV19,CASSIAVGWETQYF,TGTGCCAGTAGTATAGCTGTAGGGTGGGAGACCCAGTACTTC
-,-,TRBJ2-2,TRBV18,CASSPSAGLTGELFF,TGTGCCAGCTCACCCTCCGCCGGTCTCACCGGGGAGCTGTTTTTT
once,TRBD2,TRBJ2-1,TRBV9,CASSVAGGYEQFF,TGTGCCAGCAGCGTAGCGGGAGGGTATGAGCAGTTCTTC
-,-,TRBJ1-6,TRBV5-1,CAGSLSGADSPLHF,TGCGCCGGCAGCTTGTCTGGGGCAGATTCACCCCTCCACTTT
-,-,TRBJ2-5,TRBV5-1,CASSSGQYQETQYF,TGCGCCAGCAGCTCCGGACAGTACCAAGAGACCCAGTACTTC
-,-,TRBJ1-1,TRBV19,CASSILSGAMNTEAFF,TGTGCCAGTAGTATCTTGTCGGGGGCAATGAACACTGAAGCTTTCTTT
-,-,TRBJ1-6,TRBV6-6,CASKEGNSPLHF,TGTGCCAGCAAAGAGGGGAATTCACCCCTCCACTTT
-,-,TRBJ2-2,TRBV7-3,CASSLSHTNTGELFF,TGTGCCAGCAGCTTAAGTCATACGAACACCGGGGAGCTGTTTTTT
-,TRBD1,TRBJ2-3,TRBV5-6,CASSGETGLADTQYF,TGTGCCAGCAGCGGCGAGACAGGGTTGGCAGATACGCAGTATTTT
once,-,TRBJ2-6,TRBV7-2,CASSFSRGVPGANVPTF,TGTGCCAGCAGCTTCTCAAGAGGAGTACCTGGGGCCAACGTCCCGACTTTC
-,TRBD1,TRBJ2-7,TRBV2,CASSEGQGGFYEQYF,TGTGCCAGCAGTGAGGGACAGGGGGGGTTCTACGAGCAGTACTTC
-,-,TRBJ1-3,TRBV18,CASSPESYSGNTIYF,TGTGCCAGCTCACCAGAGTCTTACTCTGGAAACACCATATATTTT
-,-,TRBJ1-2,TRBV11-2,CASSLKAETANYGYTF,TGTGCCAGCAGCTTAAAGGCAGAGACTGCTAACTATGGCTACACCTTC
-,-,TRBJ2-2,TRBV18,CASSPARANTGELFF,TGTGCCAGCTCACCTGCGAGGGCGAACACCGGGGAGCTGTTTTTT
-,TRBD1,TRBJ2-2,TRBV7-3,CASSARAGQGPNTGELFF,TGTGCCAGCAGCGCCCGGGCCGGACAGGGCCCGAACACCGGGGAGCTGTTTTTT
-,TRBD1,TRBJ1-2,TRBV7-9,CASSSTRGLTDGYTF,TGTGCCAGCAGCTCGACCAGGGGGCTGACGGATGGCTACACCTTC
-,-,TRBJ2-3,TRBV7-9,CASSLVGGTSTDTQYF,TGTGCCAGCAGCTTAGTGGGCGGAACAAGCACAGATACGCAGTATTTT
-,-,TRBJ1-4,TRBV5-5,CASSLGPNEKLFF,TGTGCCAGCAGCTTGGGACCTAATGAAAAACTGTTTTTT
-,-,TRBJ2-6,TRBV7-2,CASSIAGGSGANVLTF,TGTGCCAGCAGCATAGCTGGCGGCTCGGGGGCCAACGTCCTGACTTTC
-,-,TRBJ2-2,TRBV11-2,CASSLDTNTGELFF,TGTGCCAGCAGCTTGGACACGAACACCGGGGAGCTGTTTTTT
-,-,TRBJ2-7,TRBV25-1,CASSEPFPDPNLYEQYF,TGTGCCAGCAGTGAACCCTTCCCGGATCCAAATCTATACGAGCAGTACTTC
once,-,TRBJ1-1,TRBV6-5,CASNFGGYNTEAFF,TGTGCCAGCAATTTCGGGGGCTATAACACTGAAGCTTTCTTT
-,-,TRBJ2-6,TRBV5-1,CASSLPDGSGANVLTF,TGCGCCAGCAGCTTGCCGGACGGTTCTGGGGCCAACGTCCTGACTTTC
-,-,TRBJ2-7,TRBV4-1,CASSQSPGGAVVEQYF,TGCGCCAGCAGCCAATCCCCCGGTGGGGCGGTGGTCGAGCAGTACTTC
-,-,TRBJ2-5,TRBV7-9,CASSLAGGYLQETQYF,TGTGCCAGCAGCCTTGCGGGCGGGTACCTCCAAGAGACCCAGTACTTC
-,TRBD1,TRBJ1-1,TRBV7-2,CASRPQGRTEAFF,TGTGCCAGCAGACCACAGGGGAGGACTGAAGCTTTCTTT